The rows below give T cell receptor beta chains drawn from one sample of a study of T cell changes during pregnancy in multiple sclerosis. The protocol was immunoSEQ multiplex PCR, while the TCRdb copy is restricted to in-frame clones and leaves out a portion. Among under 25,000 clones listed, around 85% were seen once. Source: CD8+ T cells from peripheral blood mononuclear cells, taken before pregnancy. These receptors all come from a female donor with multiple sclerosis, enrolled in a pregnancy study. Each CDR3 is given with its conserved first and last residue. The D gene is left open where the match is weak. Clone size is not always given. Where it is, it says once, few, many or a class for expanded clones.

CDR3,DNA,V,J,length,D,size
CASSPSGRNSYEQYF,TGCGCCAGCAGCCCTAGCGGGAGGAATTCCTACGAGCAGTACTTC,TRBV5-1,TRBJ2-7,15,TRBD2,-
CASSQEMAGGRTGELFF,TGTGCCAGCAGCCAAGAGATGGCGGGAGGGAGAACCGGGGAGCTGTTTTTT,TRBV4-2,TRBJ2-2,17,TRBD2,-
CATSTRDRRTDTQYF,TGTGCCACCAGCACCCGGGACAGGCGCACAGATACGCAGTATTTT,TRBV15,TRBJ2-3,15,TRBD1,-
CAITGRGPNEQYF,TGTGCCATCACGGGCAGGGGGCCCAACGAGCAGTACTTC,TRBV10-3,TRBJ2-7,13,TRBD1,-
CASSQQGSEETQYF,TGCGCCAGCAGCCAACAGGGGTCAGAAGAGACCCAGTACTTC,TRBV4-1,TRBJ2-5,14,-,-
CASSDLDRGFGYTF,TGTGCCAGCAGTGATCTGGACAGGGGTTTTGGCTACACCTTC,TRBV2,TRBJ1-2,14,TRBD1,-
CASSPRPGRIYEQYF,TGTGCCAGCAGCCCACGCCCAGGTAGAATATACGAGCAGTACTTC,TRBV14,TRBJ2-7,15,-,-
CASSWGSRSGNTIYF,TGTGCCAGTAGTTGGGGCTCGCGCTCTGGAAACACCATATATTTT,TRBV19,TRBJ1-3,15,-,-
CASTLTVGLLYNEQFF,TGTGCCAGCACCCTCACAGTGGGACTGTTATACAATGAGCAGTTCTTC,TRBV7-2,TRBJ2-1,16,-,once
CASSPSGSGNTIYF,TGTGCCAGCAGCCCTTCCGGCTCTGGAAACACCATATATTTT,TRBV9,TRBJ1-3,14,-,-
CASSFLGRESYGYTF,TGTGCCAGCAGTTTCCTGGGGAGGGAGTCCTATGGCTACACCTTC,TRBV27,TRBJ1-2,15,-,-
CATTSQTLDPQETQYF,TGTGCCACCACTAGCCAAACCCTCGACCCCCAAGAGACCCAGTACTTC,TRBV7-9,TRBJ2-5,16,-,-
CASSFLRQGSYEQYF,TGTGCCAGCAGCTTCCTACGCCAGGGTTCCTACGAGCAGTACTTC,TRBV7-9,TRBJ2-7,15,-,-
CASSPTWTSGTYEQYF,TGTGCCAGTAGCCCGACGTGGACTAGCGGGACTTACGAGCAGTACTTC,TRBV19,TRBJ2-7,16,TRBD2,-
CASSNSIPRPSYEQYF,TGCGCCAGCAGCAATTCGATCCCCAGGCCTTCCTACGAGCAGTACTTC,TRBV5-1,TRBJ2-7,16,-,-
CASSPGGPSSYEQYF,TGTGCCAGCAGCCCAGGGGGCCCGAGCTCCTACGAGCAGTACTTC,TRBV5-4,TRBJ2-7,15,TRBD1,-
CASSFGGTGELFF,TGCGCCAGCAGCTTCGGAGGCACCGGGGAGCTGTTTTTT,TRBV5-1,TRBJ2-2,13,-,-
CASSPKPGQGEQYF,TGCGCCAGCAGCCCAAAACCGGGACAAGGGGAGCAGTACTTC,TRBV5-1,TRBJ2-5,14,-,-
CASSLSGGNLYTDTQYF,TGTGCCAGCAGCCTCTCTGGGGGGAATCTTTACACAGATACGCAGTATTTT,TRBV28,TRBJ2-3,17,-,-
CASSLVPPFTDGGDYGYTF,TGCGCCAGCAGCTTGGTTCCGCCGTTTACCGACGGAGGGGACTATGGCTACACCTTC,TRBV5-1,TRBJ1-2,19,-,-
CASSLGGRNEQFF,TGTGCCAGCAGCTTGGGGGGGCGGAATGAGCAGTTCTTC,TRBV5-6,TRBJ2-1,13,-,-
CASSQDTGRTEAFF,TGCGCCAGCAGCCAAGATACAGGGCGAACTGAAGCTTTCTTT,TRBV4-1,TRBJ1-1,14,-,medium-sized
CASSLGTQASTDTQYF,TGTGCCAGCAGCTTGGGGACTCAAGCCAGCACAGATACGCAGTATTTT,TRBV7-9,TRBJ2-3,16,-,-
CASSLWLAGGTYNEQFF,TGCGCCAGCAGCTTGTGGCTAGCGGGAGGAACCTACAATGAGCAGTTCTTC,TRBV5-1,TRBJ2-1,17,TRBD2,-
CASSRGRIHEQYF,TGTGCCAGCAGTAGAGGGAGGATCCACGAGCAGTACTTC,TRBV27,TRBJ2-7,13,-,-
CASPGRARGRYGEQFF,TGTGCCAGCCCTGGAAGGGCTCGCGGGAGGTATGGTGAGCAGTTCTTC,TRBV2,TRBJ2-1,16,TRBD2,-
CASSLAGTTLKGAFF,TGTGCCAGCAGCTTGGCAGGGACAACTCTTAAGGGGGCTTTCTTT,TRBV7-9,TRBJ1-1,15,-,few
CASSSGGSYEQYF,TGTGCCAGCAGCTCAGGGGGCTCCTACGAGCAGTACTTC,TRBV7-6,TRBJ2-7,13,TRBD1,-
CASSLVSGGQETQYF,TGTGCCAGCAGCTTAGTTTCAGGGGGCCAAGAGACCCAGTACTTC,TRBV7-8,TRBJ2-5,15,TRBD1,-
CASSVDGRAQEEQYF,TGTGCCAGCAGCGTGGATGGGAGGGCCCAGGAAGAGCAGTACTTC,TRBV9,TRBJ2-7,15,TRBD2,once
CASSRKRARGYEQYF,TGCGCCAGCAGCCGAAAGCGGGCGCGGGGGTACGAGCAGTACTTC,TRBV4-1,TRBJ2-7,15,TRBD2,-
CASSKRTDYEQYF,TGTGCCAGCAGTAAACGGACAGACTACGAGCAGTACTTC,TRBV28,TRBJ2-7,13,-,-
CASKDPGLAGGPGEQYF,TGTGCCAGCAAGGACCCTGGACTAGCGGGAGGGCCCGGGGAGCAGTACTTC,TRBV7-9,TRBJ2-7,17,TRBD2,-
CASSDGTSGSNEQFF,TGTGCCAGCAGCGACGGGACTAGCGGGAGCAATGAGCAGTTCTTC,TRBV27,TRBJ2-1,15,TRBD2,-
CAWSDGDYRYYEQYF,TGTGCCTGGAGTGACGGTGACTACCGATACTACGAGCAGTACTTC,TRBV30,TRBJ2-7,15,-,-
CASGSQPQHF,TGTGCCAGCGGCTCCCAGCCCCAGCATTTT,TRBV27,TRBJ1-5,10,-,-
CASSHRVGTDTQYF,TGCGCCAGCAGCCACAGGGTTGGCACAGATACGCAGTATTTT,TRBV4-1,TRBJ2-3,14,-,-
CASSFWTGQPQHF,TGTGCCAGCAGTTTTTGGACAGGTCAGCCCCAGCATTTT,TRBV27,TRBJ1-5,13,TRBD1,-
CASSSSTDTQYF,TGTGCCAGCAGTTCTAGCACAGATACGCAGTATTTT,TRBV6-6,TRBJ2-3,12,-,-